The TCR beta chain described here comes from a study of CD8 T cells in ankylosing spondylitis. Making the TCR beta libraries involved quantitative 5'-RACE with molecular barcodes. TCRdb recomputed calls from the 5' RACE reads with MiXCR, one row per CDR3 protein. The sample lists fewer than 250,000 distinct CDR3 sequences, around 18% occurring once. The study's findings and limits: For ankylosing spondylitis blood, a TCR beta motif of several highly homologous variants appeared characteristic. Disease-linked clones bore a CD8+ phenotype, appearing relatively rarely in peripheral blood. Reported data indicate significant enrichment of disease-linked clones within matched ankylosing spondylitis synovial fluid.

As for this clonotype: Its antigen is as yet unknown.

Germline lookup yields CDR1 SQVTM and CDR2 ANQGSEA. This CDR3 has 13 residues. Trimming stripped 3 bases from V and 4 bases from J, with 12 bases between. Sequencing was carried out using blood, either unsorted or a sorted T cell fraction (not recorded which). The J gene is TRBJ1-2, the V gene TRBV29-1, with D perhaps matching TRBD1 (5 bases). The receptor was derived from a male donor with ankylosing spondylitis. CDR3 in DNA: TGCAGCGTTGACCAAGGGGCGGGCTATGGCTACACCTTC. This encodes CSVDQGAGYGYTF.